This is a list of T cell receptor beta chains from one sample in a study of T cell responses to AZD1222 COVID-19 vaccine. Assay: immunoSEQ multiplex PCR; the TCRdb copy retains only in-frame clones and omits some. This repertoire shows about 140,000 clones, approximately 95% found once; its top ten account for more than 0.85%. The starting material was peripheral blood, obtained on day 0 of MenACWY control vaccination. Receptors originate from an adult in good health. Each CDR3 is given with its conserved first and last residue. The D gene is left open where the match is weak. Clone size appears in some rows only: once, few, many, or a class for an expanded clone.

j_call	d_call	clone_size	v_call	cdr3_nt	cdr3_aa
TRBJ2-2	TRBD2	-	TRBV10-3	TGTGCCATCAGTGAGTCCGGCGGGAGAAGCACCGGGGAGCTGTTTTTT	CAISESGGRSTGELFF
TRBJ1-2	-	-	TRBV12-3/TRBV12-4	TGTGCCAGCAGTCACCCCAACCTGGGCTACACCTTC	CASSHPNLGYTF
TRBJ1-1	-	-	TRBV5-1	TGCGCCAGCAGCTTGGCGTGGGACGGCCCAGGAGAAGCTTTCTTT	CASSLAWDGPGEAFF
TRBJ2-3	-	once	TRBV10-3	TGTGCCATCAGTGGCGGAAGAAAGGGTGGCACAGATACGCAGTATTTT	CAISGGRKGGTDTQYF
TRBJ1-5	TRBD1	-	TRBV28	TGTGCCAGCAGTCTCCCGACAGGGGATCAGCCCCAGCATTTT	CASSLPTGDQPQHF
TRBJ1-4	TRBD1	-	TRBV5-4	TGTGCCAGCAGCTCTTACAGGGGCGCGAATGAAAAACTGTTTTTT	CASSSYRGANEKLFF
TRBJ1-1	-	-	TRBV6-5	TGTGCCAGCAGTTTAGACAGGACCCCCTACACTGAAGCTTTCTTT	CASSLDRTPYTEAFF
TRBJ1-1	-	-	TRBV9	TGTGCCAGCAGCCCGGGGGTGAACACTGAAGCTTTCTTT	CASSPGVNTEAFF
TRBJ1-5	-	-	TRBV4-2	TGTGCCAGCAGCCAAGATAGAGGGCTGGGGCCCCAGCATTTT	CASSQDRGLGPQHF
TRBJ1-5	-	-	TRBV5-1	TGCGCCAGCAGCTTAGGAGGGATCAATCAGCCCCAGCATTTT	CASSLGGINQPQHF